Listed here are 28 T cell receptor beta chains from one sample, sequenced in a study of cytomegalovirus exposure and HLA in healthy donors. The primer mix had 60 Vbeta and 13 Jbeta primers. The table came from immunoSEQ multiplex PCR; TCRdb's copy has only in-frame clones and leaves some out. The sample consists of under 150,000 clones, more than 75% of them appearing once. The specimen sequenced was PBMCs. The receptors were gathered from a woman in her thirties or forties in good health and CMV-seropositive.

The chain joins TRBV5-1 to TRBJ2-5; the D is unclear. V was cut by 0 bases and J by 4 bases, with 10 bases left in between. In germline, CDR1 is SGHRS, CDR2 YFSETQ. This CDR3 has 14 residues. The DNA for the CDR3 is TGCGCCAGCAGCTTGGCAACAGAGAGAGAGACCCAGTACTTC. It is translated as CASSLATERETQYF.

In this sample, this clone turned up once. This chain connects TRBV19 to TRBJ2-1, with no clear D. Trimming took 2 bases from V and 3 from J, leaving 8 bases between them. This CDR3 region has 14 residues. In germline, CDR1 is LNHDA, CDR2 SQIVND (reference sequence). CDR3: CASSIQSGYNEQFF. The CDR3 DNA reads TGTGCCAGTAGTATACAATCAGGCTACAATGAGCAGTTCTTC.

The chain employs TRBV6-6 and TRBJ1-2, with a possible D match to TRBD1 (5 bases). The length of the CDR3 is 13 residues. Germline V gene lookup returns CDR1 MNHNY and CDR2 SVGAGI (reference sequence). V was shortened by 2 bases and J by 4 bases, with 8 bases between the two germline ends. The CDR3 protein is CASSYVRAYGYTF. The CDR3 coding sequence is TGTGCCAGCAGTTACGTCAGGGCCTATGGCTACACCTTC.

This rearrangement joins TRBV5-1 to TRBJ1-2, with 9 bases matching TRBD1. The trim removed 6 bases at V and 4 bases at J, leaving 13 bases unmatched. The CDR3 sequence is 16 residues long. CDR1 is SGHRS and CDR2 is YFSETQ in the germline V gene. CDR3 in DNA: TGCGCCAGCACCACCGGCCGGACAGGGGAAACCTATGGCTACACCTTC. This encodes CASTTGRTGETYGYTF.

The V and J genes are TRBV29-1 and TRBJ2-5; TRBD2 matches 8 bases. CDR1 is SQVTM, CDR2 ANQGSEA, per germline. The CDR3 extends over 15 amino acids. The J segment lost 5 bases and the V segment lost 4 bases, leaving 12 bases of the junction unmatched. The CDR3 region is CSVVFSGRVGETQYF. The CDR3 nucleotides are TGCAGCGTTGTGTTCTCCGGGAGGGTAGGTGAGACCCAGTACTTC.

V is TRBV2 and J is TRBJ2-7; possible D gene TRBD1, 6 bases. The CDR3 is made up of 14 amino acids. The V end lost 2 bases, the J end lost 2 bases, and 10 bases lay between the germline ends. Germline V lookup: CDR1 SNHLY, CDR2 FYNNEI. The CDR3 is CASSEQGITYEQYF. The CDR3 coding sequence is TGTGCCAGCAGTGAACAGGGGATTACCTACGAGCAGTACTTC.

The J gene is TRBJ2-1, the V gene TRBV13, with 7 positions matching TRBD1. Germline V CDR1 and CDR2: PRHDT, FYEKMQ (reference sequence). V was pared by 3 bases and J by 6 bases, with 2 bases of the junction left unmatched. The CDR3 is made up of 13 amino acids. The chain's CDR3 is CASSLAGGNEQFF. The CDR3 DNA sequence: TGTGCCAGCAGCTTGGCAGGGGGCAATGAGCAGTTCTTC.

The chain combines TRBV2 with TRBJ2-3; 12 bases fit TRBD2. CDR1 and CDR2 (germline): SNHLY, FYNNEI. CDR3 size: 16 residues. The J segment lost 3 bases and the V segment lost 5 bases, leaving 6 bases of the junction unmatched. The CDR3 DNA sequence: TGTGCCAGCAGTTCTAGCGGGAGGGCCGGGACAGATACGCAGTATTTT. Translating it yields CASSSSGRAGTDTQYF.

This clone turned up a few times. The V gene is TRBV19, the J gene TRBJ1-2, with D perhaps matching TRBD1 (5 bases). The length of the CDR3 is 13 residues. CDR1 LNHDA and CDR2 SQIVND come from the germline V gene (reference sequence). Trimming took off 7 bases at V and 8 bases at J, with 17 bases between the two ends. The CDR3 nucleotides are TGTGCCAGTACCCCCGGGGGGTTGGGAGGCTACACCTTC. Its translation is CASTPGGLGGYTF.

This clone turned up a few times. The chain employs TRBV18 and TRBJ1-3, with D maybe TRBD1 (6 bases). Germline CDR1 KGHSH, CDR2 LQKENI. CDR3 length equals 15 residues. Deletions cut 2 bases from V and 7 bases from J, with 15 bases between. CDR3: CASSPTQGHANTIYF. DNA for the CDR3: TGTGCCAGCTCACCAACGCAGGGACATGCTAACACCATATATTTT. Using reference TRBV18 and TRBJ1-3 for the parts outside the CDR3, the full variable domain is NAGVMQNPRHLVRRRGQEARLRCSPMKGHSHVYWYRQLPEEGLKFMVYLQKENIIDESGMPKERFSAEFPKEGPSILRIQQVVRGDSAAYFCASSPTQGHANTIYFGEGSWLTVV.

With respect to this clone: The junction and the germline gene differ at one end; a read error may be behind it. Other DNA variants within this sample encode the same CDR3. The gene calls are TRBV30 and TRBJ1-2; 9 bases agree with TRBD1. Germline V CDR1 and CDR2: GTSNPN, SVGIG (reference sequence). The CDR3 covers 13 residues. The CDR3, as DNA: TGCGCCTGGAGCAGGGACAGGGCCTATGGCTACACCTTC. Protein product: CAWSRDRAYGYTF.

This chain connects TRBV7-2 to TRBJ2-1; 12 bases align to TRBD2. Trimming took 4 bases from V and 4 from J; bases not matched to a gene: 2. The CDR3 is 15 residues long. Germline-derived CDR1 and CDR2 are SGHTA and FQGNSA. CDR3 sequence (DNA): TGTGCCAGCAGCTCCGGGACTAGCGGGTACAATGAGCAGTTCTTC. Its protein product is CASSSGTSGYNEQFF.

This rearrangement joins TRBV19 to TRBJ1-5; perhaps TRBD1 as D (6 bases). CDR3 length: 14 amino acids. Between the trimmed V and J ends, which lost 7 bases and 5 bases, there was a span of 15 bases. The germline CDR1 and CDR2 sequences are LNHDA and SQIVND (reference sequence). The CDR3 region has the DNA TGTGCCAGTAACTACAGGGTGGGGCATCAGCCCCAGCATTTT. Protein sequence: CASNYRVGHQPQHF. The entire variable domain, with the rest obtained from reference TRBV19 and TRBJ1-5, is as follows: DGGITQSPKYLFRKEGQNVTLSCEQNLNHDAMYWYRQDPGQGLRLIYYSQIVNDFQKGDIAEGYSVSREKKESFPLTVTSAQKNPTAFYLCASNYRVGHQPQHFGDGTRLSIL.

This clone turned up a few times. The V call is TRBV18, the J call TRBJ2-7, with 8 nucleotides matching TRBD2. Per germline, CDR1 KGHSH and CDR2 LQKENI. The V gene end was trimmed by 6 bases and the J gene end by 0 bases; junction bases not matched to a gene: 4. CDR3 length equals 14 residues. CDR3 bases: TGTGCCAGCTCGCAGGGACTAGTCTCCTACGAGCAGTACTTC. Protein product: CASSQGLVSYEQYF.

The rearrangement links TRBV15 to TRBJ2-7; D possibly corresponds to TRBD2 (5 bases). Germline V lookup: CDR1 LNHNV, CDR2 YYDKDF (reference sequence). V shed 6 bases and J shed 3 bases, with 18 bases lying between them. The CDR3 spans 15 residues. CDR3 nucleotides: TGTGCCACCAGTCATGACTCTTCGGGGTTCTACGAGCAGTACTTC. Translating gives CATSHDSSGFYEQYF.

This clone has just a few counts. One end of the junction fails to match germline, which may point to a read error. The CDR3 is CSSSPPAAEAQYF. The CDR3 DNA follows: TGTTCCAGCAGCCCACCCGCCGCCGAGGCCCAGTACTTC. This sequence joins TRBV7-9 and TRBJ2-5; D gene unclear. CDR3 length: 13 amino acids. Germline values: CDR1 SEHNR, CDR2 FQNEAQ (reference sequence).

This clone was observed a handful of times. The chain recombines TRBV23-1 with TRBJ2-5; the D gene is possibly TRBD2 (6 bases). TRBV23-1 is an open reading frame, and its role is uncertain. CDR3 length equals 16 residues. The V gene lost 3 bases and the J gene lost 5 bases, with 19 bases spanning the gap. The CDR3 DNA reads TGCGCCAGCAGTCATCCCGGAGGGACGGAACGGGAGACCCAGTACTTC. Translated: CASSHPGGTERETQYF.

On this clone itself: Other nucleotide sequences from this sample produce the same CDR3. The V gene is TRBV9, the J gene TRBJ2-3, with TRBD2 matching 12 bases. The CDR3 consists of 15 residues. Unmatched junction bases numbered 1, after V lost 4 bases and J lost 1 base. CDR1 and CDR2 (germline): SGDLS, YYNGEE. CDR3: CASSRTSGGTDTQYF. In DNA form, the CDR3 reads TGTGCCAGCAGCCGGACTAGCGGGGGCACAGATACGCAGTATTTT.

The J gene is TRBJ1-4, the V gene TRBV6-5; TRBD1 aligns across 8 bases. The CDR3 runs 12 residues. The V gene's germline CDR1 is MNHEY and CDR2 SVGAGI. The trim removed 11 bases at V and 7 bases at J, leaving 6 bases unmatched. In DNA form, the CDR3 reads TGTGCCGGGAGGACAGGGCGTGAAAAACTGTTTTTT. It codes for CAGRTGREKLFF.

V usage is TRBV7-8 and J usage is TRBJ2-5; 8 nucleotides line up with TRBD1. Unmatched junction bases numbered 6, after V lost 3 bases and J lost 3 bases. In germline, CDR1 is SGHVS, CDR2 FQNEAQ. CDR3 length: 15 residues. The CDR3 sequence is CASSLGQAGKETQYF. In nucleotides, the CDR3 is TGTGCCAGCAGCTTGGGACAGGCGGGGAAAGAGACCCAGTACTTC.

CDR3 sequence (DNA): TGTGCCAGCAGTGGGCAAATTGGTCAGCCCCAGCATTTT. This encodes CASSGQIGQPQHF. The chain uses TRBV6-1 and TRBJ1-5; D not certain. The CDR3 is made up of 13 amino acids. Germline loops: CDR1 MNHNS, CDR2 SASEGT. V was cut by 4 bases and J by 6 bases, with 10 bases left in between.

This clone was seen only once. This chain uses TRBV27 with TRBJ2-2, with a possible D match to TRBD2 (7 bases). This CDR3 spans 15 amino acids. V shed 5 bases and J shed 4 bases, with 14 bases lying between them. CDR1 and CDR2 (germline): MNHEY, SMNVEV (reference sequence). The CDR3 here is CASSERRGGTGELFF. The DNA for the CDR3 is TGTGCCAGCAGTGAGCGGAGGGGGGGCACCGGGGAGCTGTTTTTT.

The chain uses TRBV7-3 and TRBJ2-1, with 11 positions matching TRBD1. This CDR3 has 14 residues. Germline V lookup: CDR1 SGHTA, CDR2 FQGTGA. The J segment lost 9 bases and the V segment lost 5 bases, leaving 6 bases of the junction unmatched. The CDR3 sequence: CASSPPGTGGEQFF. DNA for the CDR3: TGTGCCAGCAGCCCCCCCGGGACAGGGGGTGAGCAGTTCTTC.

This clone has just a few counts. The J gene is TRBJ2-5, the V gene TRBV5-1; D unclear. The ends were cut back, 4 bases at V and 3 bases at J, with 10 bases in the middle. There are 13 residues in the CDR3. Germline CDR1 is SGHRS and CDR2 is YFSETQ. The CDR3 sequence: CASSLTQEETQYF. In nucleotides, the CDR3 is TGCGCCAGCAGCCTCACACAAGAAGAGACCCAGTACTTC.

This clone has a count of ten or more. The chain carries TRBV11-3 and TRBJ2-7; TRBD2 matches at 13 bases. In germline, CDR1 is SGHNT, CDR2 YENEEA. The CDR3 has 14 residues. V was clipped by 4 bases and J by 10 bases; unmatched bases: 7. CDR3 bases: TGTGCCAGCAGCTCAACGGGACTAGCGGGACAACAGTACTTC. It yields the protein CASSSTGLAGQQYF.

The V call is TRBV2, the J call TRBJ1-5; 10 bases line up with TRBD1. The V and J ends lost 2 bases and 6 bases, in that order; junction bases with no gene match: 4. CDR3 length: 15 amino acids. CDR1 is SNHLY and CDR2 is FYNNEI in the germline V gene. The CDR3: CASSEWTGGSQPQHF. The DNA of the CDR3 is TGTGCCAGCAGTGAATGGACAGGGGGTAGTCAGCCCCAGCATTTT.

The chain uses TRBV7-9 and TRBJ2-3; a weak D match, TRBD2 (5 bases). The V end lost 4 bases, the J end lost 3 bases, and 17 bases lay between the germline ends. The V gene's germline CDR1 is SEHNR and CDR2 FQNEAQ (reference sequence). The CDR3 is made up of 16 amino acids. CDR3 nucleotide sequence: TGTGCCAGCAGCTCCTCCGGAGGATCCATTACAGATACGCAGTATTTT. Its protein product is CASSSSGGSITDTQYF. Supplemented by reference TRBV7-9 and TRBJ2-3, the full variable domain reads DTGVSQNPRHKITKRGQNVTFRCDPISEHNRLYWYRQTLGQGPEFLTYFQNEAQLEKSRLLSDRFSAERPKGSFSTLEIQRTEQGDSAMYLCASSSSGGSITDTQYFGPGTRLTVL.

The chain is built from TRBV19 and TRBJ1-2; 7 positions agree with TRBD1. The CDR3 has 17 amino acids. CDR1 is LNHDA and CDR2 is SQIVND in the germline V gene (reference sequence). V lost 4 bases to trimming and J lost 6 bases; unmatched junction nucleotides: 17. The DNA of the CDR3 is TGTGCCAGTAGTACCTCGAGGGGGACAGTAATTAAAAATGGCTACACCTTC. Its translation is CASSTSRGTVIKNGYTF. Combining the CDR3 with reference TRBV19 and TRBJ1-2 gives the whole variable domain DGGITQSPKYLFRKEGQNVTLSCEQNLNHDAMYWYRQDPGQGLRLIYYSQIVNDFQKGDIAEGYSVSREKKESFPLTVTSAQKNPTAFYLCASSTSRGTVIKNGYTFGSGTRLTVV.